The clone carrying this TCR beta chain was seen many times. What it binds is not known. Individual cDNA molecules carried attached unique molecular identifiers. TCRdb processed the 5' RACE reads anew with MiXCR; each CDR3 protein has one entry. The data hold some 32,000 distinct CDR3 sequences, with roughly 6.6% observed a single time. The data were obtained in a study of early T cells in non-severe SARS-CoV-2 infection. Background on the study: Sequenced material consisted of bulk RNA (from unsorted whole blood), and chains were unpaired.

Whole-study findings and limits: Anti-spike CD8 specificities were favored by VDJdb matching, whose results missed private and CD4 specificities.

The sequenced material came from whole blood. The sequence came from an adult who was a healthcare worker with PCR-confirmed SARS-CoV-2 infection or an uninfected control (not recorded which).

The CDR3 nucleotides are TGTGCCAGCAGAGAAACCCGGGACCCCACCGGGGAGCTGTTTTTT. It encodes CASRETRDPTGELFF. V gene TRBV6-6 combines with J gene TRBJ2-2, with D perhaps TRBD1 or TRBD2 (5 bases each). This CDR3 has 15 amino acids. In germline, CDR1 is MNHNY, CDR2 SVGAGI (reference sequence). Trimming removed 6 bases from V and 4 bases from J, with 15 bases in between.